Presented here are 9 T cell receptor beta chains from one specimen sequenced in a study of CXCR3-negative and CXCR3-positive naive CD8 T cells. Study-level findings and limits: CXCR3-expressing naive cells carried TRB CDR3s more hydrophobic than those of CXCR3-negative naive cells.

No antigen is known for these receptors. With UMI labels, 5' RACE was used to prepare the TRB cDNA libraries. TCRdb re-called the 5' RACE reads and shows each CDR3 protein once, DNA omitted. The listing records 130,000 to 150,000 distinct CDR3 sequences. The sequenced material came from naive CXCR3+ CD8+ T cells from blood. Subset reported: CD45RO-CCR7+CD27+CD95- naive CD8+ T cells expressing CXCR3 (TNR3+). The receptors were gathered from a human donor in good health. Some clones in this sample may be carry-over from other donors' samples.

CDR3 region: CASSLVAGEPGFF. The rearrangement uses TRBV28 and TRBJ2-1; the D call from TCRdb, TRBD2, cannot be confirmed without DNA. Per the germline V gene, CDR1 is MDHEN and CDR2 is SYDVKM. CDR3 length equals 13 residues.

The V and J genes are TRBV9 and TRBJ2-2; TCRdb's D gene call, TRBD1, goes unchecked for lack of DNA. Looked up from germline, CDR1 is SGDLS and CDR2 is YYNGEE. This CDR3 is built from 14 residues. The CDR3: CASSAQGASGELFF.

The J gene is TRBJ1-1, the V gene TRBV29-1; TCRdb's D call, TRBD1, is unchecked because there is no DNA. This CDR3 has 13 amino acids. Looked up from germline, CDR1 is SQVTM and CDR2 is ANQGSEA. The chain's CDR3 is CSARSGGETEAFF.

The chain couples TRBV6-5 to TRBJ1-3; TCRdb gives TRBD1 as the D gene, but with no DNA this cannot be confirmed. CDR3 length: 15 amino acids. Germline assignment: CDR1 MNHEY and CDR2 SVGAGI. The CDR3 reads CASKISGLSGNTIYF.

The V gene is TRBV11-2, the J gene TRBJ2-1; without DNA, the TCRdb call of TRBD1 cannot be checked. Germline CDR1 is SGHAT and CDR2 is FQNNGV. The CDR3 is 17 residues long. CDR3 sequence: CASSSPGGVSSYNEQFF.

This chain uses TRBV14 with TRBJ2-3; lacking DNA, the TRBD2 call made by TCRdb goes unchecked. CDR3 length: 16 amino acids. Looked up from germline, CDR1 is SGHDN and CDR2 is FVKESK. This CDR3 reads CASSPEAGPSTDTQYF.

The rearrangement joins TRBV7-2 to TRBJ1-6; without DNA, the TCRdb call of TRBD1 cannot be checked. CDR3 length: 15 amino acids. The germline V gene has CDR1 SGHTA and CDR2 FQGNSA. CDR3 loop: CASNKQGFYNSPLHF.

The V gene is TRBV9, the J gene TRBJ2-2; TCRdb's D gene call, TRBD1, goes unchecked for lack of DNA. The CDR3 runs 14 residues. The germline V gene encodes CDR1 SGDLS and CDR2 YYNGEE. The CDR3 sequence is CASSGGTVSGELFF.

V gene TRBV12-3 or TRBV12-4 combines with J gene TRBJ1-1. The CDR3 sequence is 13 residues long. The CDR3 loop reads CASSSGGDTEAFF.